What follows describes a single T cell receptor (beta chain). The sample originates from a study of T cell responses to AZD1222 COVID-19 vaccine. The protocol was immunoSEQ multiplex PCR, while the TCRdb copy is restricted to in-frame clones and leaves out a portion. The data show more than 85,000 clones, with 87% seen just once and about 4.6% held by the top ten. The CDR3 contains 14 residues. The germline V gene encodes CDR1 SEHNR and CDR2 FQNEAQ (reference sequence). The V end was cut by 1 base, the J end by 8 bases, with 14 bases between. This chain links TRBV7-9 with TRBJ1-1; possible D gene TRBD1, 5 bases. Here the sequenced sample was peripheral blood, taken 28 days after the second AZD1222 dose. The sequence was obtained from an adult who received the AZD1222 COVID-19 vaccine. The CDR3: CASSLGGNLREAFF. CDR3 in DNA: TGTGCCAGCAGCTTAGGGGGCAACCTACGGGAAGCTTTCTTT.